The present T cell receptor (beta chain) was sequenced within a study of blood T cell repertoires in COVID-19. Whole-study context: Spain, Italy and the United States supplied samples that represented acute and convalescent COVID-19.

Germline values: CDR1 KGHSH, CDR2 LQKENI. Between the trimmed V and J ends, which lost 3 bases and 4 bases, there was a span of 18 bases. This CDR3 has 16 amino acids. Authors' methods: Cell counts per sample came from amplifying reference gene primers. Clones were sequenced by immunoSEQ multiplex PCR, and TCRdb holds only the in-frame ones, with some missing. V, J and clone size reflect that table, while D and trimming were determined from the DNA. The sample contains just under 350,000 clones, about 83% of which appear only once. The genes are TRBV18 and TRBJ1-2; possibly TRBD1 for D (6 bases). This clonotype was sampled from a man aged 30 to 39 with active or convalescent COVID-19. Sequencing was carried out using peripheral blood. In nucleotides, the CDR3 is TGTGCCAGCTCACCGCGGACAGACATCTATTCCTATGGCTACACCTTC. Its translation is CASSPRTDIYSYGYTF.